This TCR beta chain was sequenced for a study of blood T cell repertoires in COVID-19. As handled by the study authors: Estimation of nucleated cell counts relied on the amplification of reference gene primers. Method: immunoSEQ multiplex PCR; TCRdb's copy keeps in-frame clones and lacks some. V and J calls and clone size are as listed in that table; D and trimming were resolved from the DNA. The sample contains nearly 110,000 clones, 71% of which appear only once. The CDR3 loop spans 12 amino acids. With 6 bases removed from V and 10 bases from J, the gap between germline ends came to 15 bases. The sequenced material came from peripheral blood. This clonotype was sampled from a human donor with acute or convalescent COVID-19. The donor label of this sample is uncertain. The chain joins TRBV12-3 or TRBV12-4 to TRBJ1-1; a possible D gene is TRBD1 (5 bases). The CDR3 DNA is TGTGCCAGCAGGGGTCGTCTTGGGGCAGCTTTCTTT. Translated: CASRGRLGAAFF.